The rows below give T cell receptor beta chains drawn from one sample of a study of blood T cells in healthy people across ages. Using its own MiXCR run on the 5' RACE reads, TCRdb lists one record per CDR3 protein. The sample contains over 600,000 distinct CDR3 sequences, about 61% of which appear only once. Sequenced material: blood. The receptors here all came from a man aged 35 to 55 in good health. Each CDR3 is given with its conserved first and last residue. The D gene is left open where the match is weak. Part of the rows lack a size; the others show once, few, many or a class for expanded clones.

>TRBV7-2|few|TRBJ2-5|TRBD1
TGTGCCAGCAGCCCCCCATACAGGGGAGAGACCCAGTACTTC
CASSPPYRGETQYF
>TRBV4-2|-|TRBJ2-5|-
TGTGCCAGCAGCCAAACCCTCCAGGGGACCCAGTACTTC
CASSQTLQGTQYF
>TRBV6-2/TRBV6-3|-|TRBJ1-5|TRBD1
TGTGCCAGCAGTTCGGTGGACAGGGGCAATCAGCCCCAGCATTTT
CASSSVDRGNQPQHF
>TRBV13|few|TRBJ2-5|-
TGTGCCAGCAGCTCGCCCGGGGTATCTAAGGTTCAAGAGACCCAGTACTTC
CASSSPGVSKVQETQYF
>TRBV6-5|-|TRBJ2-1|TRBD1
TGTGCCAGCAGTAAACAAACAGGGGTAGGTGAGCAGTTCTTC
CASSKQTGVGEQFF
>TRBV5-1|-|TRBJ2-7|TRBD1
TGCGCCAGCAGCTTGTCTCTCGGACAGGGGGGTGTCGAGCAGTACTTC
CASSLSLGQGGVEQYF
>TRBV27|-|TRBJ2-7|-
TGTGCCAGCAGTGTTGGAAGGTGGTACGAGCAGTACTTC
CASSVGRWYEQYF
>TRBV27|few|TRBJ2-7|-
TGTGCCAGCAGAGGGATTAGCTACGAGCAGTACTTC
CASRGISYEQYF
>TRBV6-5|few|TRBJ2-7|TRBD2
TGTGCCAGCAGCCCAGGGACTAGCGGGACTCTCGAGCAGTACTTC
CASSPGTSGTLEQYF
>TRBV4-2|-|TRBJ1-1|-
TGTGCCAGCAGCCAAGAACCCAGGAACACTGAAGCTTTCTTT
CASSQEPRNTEAFF
>TRBV6-5|few|TRBJ2-4|TRBD1
TGTGCCAGCAGCCCAGGGGGCATAATCGCCAAAAACATTCAGTACTTC
CASSPGGIIAKNIQYF
>TRBV6-5|-|TRBJ2-7|-
TGTGCCAGCAGTTACTCCGCCGGGGGAATCTACGAGCAGTACTTC
CASSYSAGGIYEQYF
>TRBV5-1|-|TRBJ1-6|TRBD1
TGCGCCAGCAGCTTGGGTTCAGGGGGCGCGAGGAATTCACCCCTCCACTTT
CASSLGSGGARNSPLHF
>TRBV28|few|TRBJ2-7|-
TGTGCCAGCAGTTCCGCGGGATACTCCTACGAGCAGTACTTC
CASSSAGYSYEQYF
>TRBV28|-|TRBJ1-2|TRBD1
TGTGCCAGCAGGGGGGACAGGGGCTATGGCTACACCTTC
CASRGDRGYGYTF
>TRBV9|-|TRBJ2-3|TRBD2
TGTGCCAGCAGCGCCCCGGGGACTAGCGGGGTCACAGATACGCAGTATTTT
CASSAPGTSGVTDTQYF
>TRBV24-1|-|TRBJ2-7|TRBD2
TGTGCCACCAGTGATTTGGGGCTAGCGGGAGGGCAAGGTGAGCAGTACTTC
CATSDLGLAGGQGEQYF
>TRBV6-2/TRBV6-3|few|TRBJ2-3|-
TGTGCCAGCAGAGACCTATCAGATACGCAGTATTTT
CASRDLSDTQYF
>TRBV20-1|-|TRBJ1-1|-
TGCAGAGCCCAGGAGGGGACAACCCGATTCACTGAAGCTTTCTTT
CRAQEGTTRFTEAFF